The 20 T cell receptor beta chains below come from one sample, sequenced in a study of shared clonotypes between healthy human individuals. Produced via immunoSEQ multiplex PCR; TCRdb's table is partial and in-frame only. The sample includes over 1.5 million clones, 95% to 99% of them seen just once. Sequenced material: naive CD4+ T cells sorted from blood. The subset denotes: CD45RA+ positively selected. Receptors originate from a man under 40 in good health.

The CDR3 DNA reads as TGTGCCAGCTCACCACCAAGCGGAGGGAACAATCAGCCCCAGCATTTT. Protein product: CASSPPSGGNNQPQHF. The chain employs TRBV18 and TRBJ1-5, with D unclear. V lost 0 bases, J lost 3 bases, and 12 bases lay in between. From germline, CDR1 is KGHSH and CDR2 LQKENI. CDR3 length equals 16 residues.

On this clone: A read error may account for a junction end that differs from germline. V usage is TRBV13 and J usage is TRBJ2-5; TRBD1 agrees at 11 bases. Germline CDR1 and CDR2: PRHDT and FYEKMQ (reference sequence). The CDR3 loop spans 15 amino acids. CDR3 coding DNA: TGTGCCAGCACCTTAATGGGACAGGGGGAGGAGACCCAGTACTTC. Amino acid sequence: CASTLMGQGEETQYF.

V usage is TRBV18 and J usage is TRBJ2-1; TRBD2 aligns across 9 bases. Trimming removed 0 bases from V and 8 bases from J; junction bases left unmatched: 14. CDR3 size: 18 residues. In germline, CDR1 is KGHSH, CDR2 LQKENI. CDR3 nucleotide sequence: TGTGCCAGCTCACCACCGTTCAGAGGCGGTAGCGGGAGTCATGAGCAGTTCTTC. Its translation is CASSPPFRGGSGSHEQFF. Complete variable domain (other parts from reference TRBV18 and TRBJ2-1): NAGVMQNPRHLVRRRGQEARLRCSPMKGHSHVYWYRQLPEEGLKFMVYLQKENIIDESGMPKERFSAEFPKEGPSILRIQQVVRGDSAAYFCASSPPFRGGSGSHEQFFGPGTRLTVL.

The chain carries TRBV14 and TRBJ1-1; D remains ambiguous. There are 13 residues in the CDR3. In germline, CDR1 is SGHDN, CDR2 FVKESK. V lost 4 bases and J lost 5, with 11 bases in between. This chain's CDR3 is CASSPGFRTEAFF. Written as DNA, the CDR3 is TGTGCCAGCAGCCCGGGGTTTAGGACTGAAGCTTTCTTT.

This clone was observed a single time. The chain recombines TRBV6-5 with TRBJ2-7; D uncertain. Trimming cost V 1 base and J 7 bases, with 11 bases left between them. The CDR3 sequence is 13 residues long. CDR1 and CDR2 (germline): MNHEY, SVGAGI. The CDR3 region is CASSYFTLSEQYF. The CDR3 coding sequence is TGTGCCAGCAGTTACTTTACATTATCGGAGCAGTACTTC.

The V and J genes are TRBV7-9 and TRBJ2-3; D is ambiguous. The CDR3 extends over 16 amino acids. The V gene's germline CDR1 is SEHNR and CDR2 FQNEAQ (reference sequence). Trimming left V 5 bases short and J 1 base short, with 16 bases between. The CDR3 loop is CASSQLGLKGTDTQYF. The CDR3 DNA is TGTGCCAGCAGCCAACTGGGGTTAAAAGGCACAGATACGCAGTATTTT.

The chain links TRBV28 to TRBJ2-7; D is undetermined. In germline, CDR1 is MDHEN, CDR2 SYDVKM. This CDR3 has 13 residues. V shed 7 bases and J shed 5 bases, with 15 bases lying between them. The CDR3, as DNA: TGTGCCAGCATCTCCCCCCTGGGCGACGAGCAGTACTTC. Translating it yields CASISPLGDEQYF.

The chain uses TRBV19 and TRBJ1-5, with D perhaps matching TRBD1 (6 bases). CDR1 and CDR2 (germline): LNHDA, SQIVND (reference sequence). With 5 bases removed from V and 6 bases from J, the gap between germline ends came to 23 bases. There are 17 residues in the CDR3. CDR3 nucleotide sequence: TGTGCCAGTAGTCGAATCCAGGGGCTACCTCTGGTTCAGCCCCAGCATTTT. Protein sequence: CASSRIQGLPLVQPQHF.

CDR3 sequence (DNA): TGTGCCAGCATCGCACACATTGCTGGGGCCAACGTCCTGACTTTC. It encodes CASIAHIAGANVLTF. The chain combines TRBV7-9 with TRBJ2-6; D call uncertain. This CDR3 spans 15 amino acids. The germline V gene has CDR1 SEHNR and CDR2 FQNEAQ (reference sequence). The V and J ends lost 7 bases and 2 bases respectively, with 12 bases between them.

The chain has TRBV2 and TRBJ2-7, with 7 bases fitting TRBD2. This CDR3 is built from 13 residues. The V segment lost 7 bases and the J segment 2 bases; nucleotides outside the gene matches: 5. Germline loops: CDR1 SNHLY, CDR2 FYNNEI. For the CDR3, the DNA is TGTGCCAGCACGAACGCGGGGGCCTACGAGCAGTACTTC. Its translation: CASTNAGAYEQYF.

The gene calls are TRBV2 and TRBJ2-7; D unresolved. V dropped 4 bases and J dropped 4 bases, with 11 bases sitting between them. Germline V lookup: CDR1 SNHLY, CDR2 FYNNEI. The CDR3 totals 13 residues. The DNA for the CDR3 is TGTGCCAGCAGTGGCAGACACCCTTACGAGCAGTACTTC. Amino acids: CASSGRHPYEQYF. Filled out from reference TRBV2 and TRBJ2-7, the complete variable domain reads EPEVTQTPSHQVTQMGQEVILRCVPISNHLYFYWYRQILGQKVEFLVSFYNNEISEKSEIFDDQFSVERPDGSNFTLKIRSTKLEDSAMYFCASSGRHPYEQYFGPGTRLTVT.

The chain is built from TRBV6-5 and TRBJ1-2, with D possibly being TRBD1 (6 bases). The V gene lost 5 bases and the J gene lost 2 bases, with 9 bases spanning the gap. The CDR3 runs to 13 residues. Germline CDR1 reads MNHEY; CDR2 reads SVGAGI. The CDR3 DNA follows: TGTGCCAGCAGTCGAGGACAGAACTATGGCTACACCTTC. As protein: CASSRGQNYGYTF.

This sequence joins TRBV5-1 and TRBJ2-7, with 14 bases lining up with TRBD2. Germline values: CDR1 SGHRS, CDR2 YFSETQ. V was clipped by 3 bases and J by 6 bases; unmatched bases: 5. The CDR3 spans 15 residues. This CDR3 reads CASSSGLAGGGEQYF. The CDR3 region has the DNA TGCGCCAGCAGCTCCGGACTAGCGGGAGGAGGCGAGCAGTACTTC. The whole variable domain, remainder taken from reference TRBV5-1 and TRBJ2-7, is KAGVTQTPRYLIKTRGQQVTLSCSPISGHRSVSWYQQTPGQGLQFLFEYFSETQRNKGNFPGRFSGRQFSNSRSEMNVSTLELGDSALYLCASSSGLAGGGEQYFGPGTRLTVT.

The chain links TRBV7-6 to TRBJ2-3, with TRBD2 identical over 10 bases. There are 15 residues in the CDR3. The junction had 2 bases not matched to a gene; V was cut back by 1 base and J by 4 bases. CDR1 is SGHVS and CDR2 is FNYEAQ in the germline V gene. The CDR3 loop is CASSLGAGGPDTQYF. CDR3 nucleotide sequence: TGTGCCAGCAGCTTAGGAGCGGGAGGGCCAGATACGCAGTATTTT.

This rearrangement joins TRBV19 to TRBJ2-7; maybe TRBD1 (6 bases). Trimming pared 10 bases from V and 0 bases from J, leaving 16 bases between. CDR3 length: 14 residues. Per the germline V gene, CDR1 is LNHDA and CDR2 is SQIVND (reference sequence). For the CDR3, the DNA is TGTGCCACCGACCCCACAGGGAACTCCTACGAGCAGTACTTC. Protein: CATDPTGNSYEQYF.

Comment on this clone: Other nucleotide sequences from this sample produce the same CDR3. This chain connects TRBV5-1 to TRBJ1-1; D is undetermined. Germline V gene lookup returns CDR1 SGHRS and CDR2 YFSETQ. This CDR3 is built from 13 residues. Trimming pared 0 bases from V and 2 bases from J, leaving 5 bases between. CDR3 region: CASSLGANTEAFF. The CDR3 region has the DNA TGCGCCAGCAGCTTGGGCGCAAACACTGAAGCTTTCTTT.

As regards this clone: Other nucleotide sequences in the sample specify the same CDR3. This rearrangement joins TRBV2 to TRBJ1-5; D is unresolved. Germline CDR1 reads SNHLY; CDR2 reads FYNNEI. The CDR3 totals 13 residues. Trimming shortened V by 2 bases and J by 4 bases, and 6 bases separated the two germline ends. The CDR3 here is CASSERENQPQHF. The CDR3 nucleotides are TGTGCCAGCAGTGAAAGGGAAAATCAGCCCCAGCATTTT. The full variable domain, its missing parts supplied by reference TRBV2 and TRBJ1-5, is EPEVTQTPSHQVTQMGQEVILRCVPISNHLYFYWYRQILGQKVEFLVSFYNNEISEKSEIFDDQFSVERPDGSNFTLKIRSTKLEDSAMYFCASSERENQPQHFGDGTRLSIL.

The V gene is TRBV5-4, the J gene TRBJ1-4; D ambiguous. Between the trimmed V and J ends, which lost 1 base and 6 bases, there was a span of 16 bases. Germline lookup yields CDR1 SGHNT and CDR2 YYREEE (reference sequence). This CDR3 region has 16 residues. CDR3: CASSLSLGSGYEKLFF. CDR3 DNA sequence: TGTGCCAGCAGCTTGTCCCTCGGATCGGGGTATGAAAAACTGTTTTTT.

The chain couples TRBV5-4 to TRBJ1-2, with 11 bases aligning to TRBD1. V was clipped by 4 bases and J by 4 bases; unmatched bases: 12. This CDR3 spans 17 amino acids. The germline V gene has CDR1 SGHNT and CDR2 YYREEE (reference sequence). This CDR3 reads CASSPQTGTGGFYGYTF. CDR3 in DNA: TGTGCCAGCAGCCCACAAACCGGGACAGGGGGTTTCTATGGCTACACCTTC.

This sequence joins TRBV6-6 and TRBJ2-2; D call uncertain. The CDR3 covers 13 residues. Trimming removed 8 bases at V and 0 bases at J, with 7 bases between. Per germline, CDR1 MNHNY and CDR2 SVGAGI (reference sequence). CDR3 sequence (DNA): TGTGCCAGCGAGACGTCGAACACCGGGGAGCTGTTTTTT. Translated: CASETSNTGELFF.